This T cell receptor (beta chain) was sequenced in a study of control samples from healthy donors and cancer patients. CDR3 length: 14 amino acids. Germline assignment: CDR1 SGHRS and CDR2 YFSETQ. V dropped 0 bases and J dropped 6 bases, with 10 bases sitting between them. Repertoires were generated with immunoSEQ multiplex PCR, while TCRdb's copy carries only in-frame clones and drops some. The table records 160,000 or so clones, roughly 94% of them present only once. J is TRBJ1-5 and V is TRBV5-1, with D possibly TRBD1 on 5 matching bases. The sample was blood. This TCR came from a woman between 35 and 50 years old in good health. The CDR3 here is CASSLVGGSQPQHF. CDR3 coding DNA: TGCGCCAGCAGCTTGGTTGGGGGAAGTCAGCCCCAGCATTTT.